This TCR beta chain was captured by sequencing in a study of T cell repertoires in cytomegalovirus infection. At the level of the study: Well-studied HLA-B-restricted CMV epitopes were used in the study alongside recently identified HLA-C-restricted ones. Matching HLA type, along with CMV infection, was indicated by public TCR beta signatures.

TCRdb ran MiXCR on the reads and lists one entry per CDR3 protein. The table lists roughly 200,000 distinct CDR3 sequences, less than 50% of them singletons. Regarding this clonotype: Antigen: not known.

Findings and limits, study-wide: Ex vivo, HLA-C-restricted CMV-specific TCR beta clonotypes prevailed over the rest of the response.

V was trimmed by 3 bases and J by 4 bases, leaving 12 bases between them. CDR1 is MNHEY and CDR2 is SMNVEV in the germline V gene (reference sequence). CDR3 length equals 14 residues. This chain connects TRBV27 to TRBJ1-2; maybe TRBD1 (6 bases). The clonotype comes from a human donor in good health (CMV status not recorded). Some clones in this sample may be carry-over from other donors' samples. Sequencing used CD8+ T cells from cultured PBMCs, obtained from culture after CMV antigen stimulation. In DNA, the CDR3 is TGTGCCAGCAGTTTCAGCAGGGGATCCTATGGCTACACCTTC. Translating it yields CASSFSRGSYGYTF.